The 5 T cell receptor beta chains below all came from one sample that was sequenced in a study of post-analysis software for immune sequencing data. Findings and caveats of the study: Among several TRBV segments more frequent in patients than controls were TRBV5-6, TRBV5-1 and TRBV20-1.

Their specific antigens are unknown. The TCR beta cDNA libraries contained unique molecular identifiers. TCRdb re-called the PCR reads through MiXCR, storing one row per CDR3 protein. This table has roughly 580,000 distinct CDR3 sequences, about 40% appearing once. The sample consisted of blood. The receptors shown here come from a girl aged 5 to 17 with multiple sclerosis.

The CDR3 sequence is CASSQGPGQVGHEQFF. The CDR3 nucleotides are TGCGCCAGCAGCCAAGGACCCGGGCAGGTCGGGCATGAGCAGTTCTTC. The chain couples TRBV4-1 to TRBJ2-1, with D unresolved. V was cut by 1 base and J by 8 bases, with 18 bases left in between. This CDR3 contains 16 residues. Per the germline V gene, CDR1 is MGHRA and CDR2 is YSYEKL.

CDR3 sequence: CASSEASNYGYTF. Written as DNA, the CDR3 is TGTGCCAGCAGTGAAGCTTCTAACTATGGCTACACCTTC. The gene calls are TRBV6-1 and TRBJ1-2; D ambiguous. Germline V gives CDR1 MNHNS, CDR2 SASEGT. The CDR3 covers 13 residues. V was cut by 0 bases and J by 0 bases, with 2 bases left in between.

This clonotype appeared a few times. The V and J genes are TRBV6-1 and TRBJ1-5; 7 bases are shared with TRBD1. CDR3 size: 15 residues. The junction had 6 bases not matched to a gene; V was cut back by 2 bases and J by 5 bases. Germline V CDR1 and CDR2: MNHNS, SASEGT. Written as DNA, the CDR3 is TGTGCCAGCAGTGAATGGAGGGACAGAGATCAGCCCCAGCATTTT. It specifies CASSEWRDRDQPQHF.

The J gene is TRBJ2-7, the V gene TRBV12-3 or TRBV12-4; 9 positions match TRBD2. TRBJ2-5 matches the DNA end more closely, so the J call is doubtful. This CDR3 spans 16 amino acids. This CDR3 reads CASSLRGGLKWETQYF. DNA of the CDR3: TGTGCCAGCAGTTTGCGGGGGGGCCTCAAGTGGGAGACCCAGTACTTC.

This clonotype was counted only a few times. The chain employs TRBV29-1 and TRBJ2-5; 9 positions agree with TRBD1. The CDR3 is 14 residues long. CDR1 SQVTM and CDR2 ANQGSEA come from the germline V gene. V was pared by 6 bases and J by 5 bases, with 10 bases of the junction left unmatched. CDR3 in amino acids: CSVQPGGTGETQYF. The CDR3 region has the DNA TGCAGCGTGCAACCCGGGGGGACAGGGGAGACCCAGTACTTC.